The 3 T cell receptor beta chains given below trace back to one sample, sequenced in a study of T cells in tumors and immune-related adverse events. This table comes from immunoSEQ multiplex PCR, and its TCRdb copy is limited to in-frame clones, with some not included. The data show about 4,300 clones, with roughly four fifths seen just once and about a fifth held by the top ten. Sequencing used skin tissue, obtained from a patient treated with anti-PD-1 therapy. The receptors originated from a female donor with metastatic renal cell carcinoma.

The chain employs TRBV4-3 and TRBJ2-3; D perhaps matches TRBD1 (6 bases). This CDR3 comprises 16 residues. Germline values: CDR1 LGHNA, CDR2 YSLEER. V lost 1 base, J lost 2 bases, and 13 bases lay in between. The CDR3 nucleotides are TGCGCCAGCAGCCAAGCCCCAGGGGCTTTCACAGATACGCAGTATTTT. This gives the protein CASSQAPGAFTDTQYF.

The chain combines TRBV7-2 with TRBJ2-7; 13 bases fit TRBD2. The length of the CDR3 is 18 residues. Germline V lookup: CDR1 SGHTA, CDR2 FQGNSA. The ends lost 2 bases at V and 1 base at J; junction bases unmatched: 8. Here the CDR3 reads CASSLRSTGLAGSYEQYF. In DNA form, the CDR3 reads TGTGCCAGCAGCTTACGGAGTACGGGACTAGCGGGATCCTACGAGCAGTACTTC.

This chain uses TRBV28 with TRBJ1-5; D gene ambiguous. The V end lost 11 bases, the J end lost 4 bases, and 15 bases lay between the germline ends. Germline loops: CDR1 MDHEN, CDR2 SYDVKM. This CDR3 spans 13 amino acids. The CDR3, as DNA: TGTGCCTCCTCAGCTTTTCGGAATCAGCCCCAGCATTTT. Translation gives CASSAFRNQPQHF.